This record covers a single TCR beta chain. The sample belongs to a study of blood T cell repertoires in COVID-19. Study as a whole: Acute and convalescent COVID-19 specimens originated in the United States, Italy and Spain. Sources were T cells, B-cell-depleted T cells, or PBMCs; the material itself was cDNA or gDNA.

Authors' analysis steps: From reference gene primer amplification, estimates of nucleated cell counts were derived. Clones were read by immunoSEQ multiplex PCR, and TCRdb kept only the in-frame ones, dropping some. V and J calls and clone size are as listed in that table; D and trimming were resolved from the DNA. The sample yields approximately 300,000 clones, 80% to 90% seen once. The sequencing input was peripheral blood. The clonotype originates from a woman aged 50 to 60 with acute or convalescent COVID-19.

CDR3 bases: TGTGCCAGCAGCGTGGGCCCGGGGGAGTCGGGGGAGCAGTACTTC. This gives the protein CASSVGPGESGEQYF. The chain joins TRBV9 to TRBJ2-7; possibly TRBD2 for D (6 bases). Germline loops: CDR1 SGDLS, CDR2 YYNGEE. The CDR3 length is 15 residues. V was trimmed by 2 bases and J by 7 bases, leaving 19 bases between them.